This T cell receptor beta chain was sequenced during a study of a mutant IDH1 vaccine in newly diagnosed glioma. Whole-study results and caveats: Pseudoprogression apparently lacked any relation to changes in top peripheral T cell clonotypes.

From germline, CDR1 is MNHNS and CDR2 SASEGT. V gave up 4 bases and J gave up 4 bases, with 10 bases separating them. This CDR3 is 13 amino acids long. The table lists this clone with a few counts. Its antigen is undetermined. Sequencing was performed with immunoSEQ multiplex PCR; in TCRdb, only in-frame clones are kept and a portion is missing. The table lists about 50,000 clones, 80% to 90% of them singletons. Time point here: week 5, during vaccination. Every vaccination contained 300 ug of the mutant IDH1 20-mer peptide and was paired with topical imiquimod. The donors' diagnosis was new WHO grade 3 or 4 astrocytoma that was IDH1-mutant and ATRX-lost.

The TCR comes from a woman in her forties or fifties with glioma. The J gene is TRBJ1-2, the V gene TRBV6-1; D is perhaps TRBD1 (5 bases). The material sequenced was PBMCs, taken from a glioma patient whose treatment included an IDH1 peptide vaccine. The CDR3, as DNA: TGTGCCAGCAGTGGGGCAGGGAGCTATGGCTACACCTTC. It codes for CASSGAGSYGYTF.